This TCR beta chain was identified during a study of shared clonotypes between healthy human individuals. Germline V gene sequence: CDR1 MNHNS, CDR2 SASEGT. The CDR3 sequence is 15 residues long. V shed 0 bases and J shed 4 bases, with 10 bases lying between them. The authors ran the assay at deep level. Each cell subset's genomic DNA was divided evenly among several immunoSEQ plates. Method: immunoSEQ multiplex PCR; TCRdb's copy keeps in-frame clones and lacks some. The sample shows about 490,000 clones, about 82% of them seen only once. This clone was detected a few times. The chain carries TRBV6-1 and TRBJ2-1; a weak D match, TRBD1 (5 bases). The sequence derives from a woman in her thirties or forties in good health. Some clones in this sample may be carry-over from other donors' samples. Sequenced sample: PBMCs. CDR3 nucleotides: TGTGCCAGCAGTGAAGCATCAGGGCAGTACAATGAGCAGTTCTTC. Translation: CASSEASGQYNEQFF.